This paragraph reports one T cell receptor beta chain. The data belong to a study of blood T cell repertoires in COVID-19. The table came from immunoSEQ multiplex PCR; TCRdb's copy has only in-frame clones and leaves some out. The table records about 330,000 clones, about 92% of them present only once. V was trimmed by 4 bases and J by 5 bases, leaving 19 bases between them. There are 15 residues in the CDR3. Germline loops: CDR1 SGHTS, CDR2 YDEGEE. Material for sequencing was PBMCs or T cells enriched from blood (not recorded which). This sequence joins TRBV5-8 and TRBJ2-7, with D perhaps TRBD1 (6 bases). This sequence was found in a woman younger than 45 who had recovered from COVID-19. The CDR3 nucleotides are TGTGCCAGCAGCCCTACGGCAGGGGATATGGACGAGCAGTACTTC. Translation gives CASSPTAGDMDEQYF.